These T cell receptor beta chains were read from a single sample in a study of a mutant IDH1 vaccine in newly diagnosed glioma. Using immunoSEQ multiplex PCR, the repertoire was profiled, and TCRdb retains in-frame clones only, with some absent. The sample holds approximately 50,000 clones, over 60% seen once. The antigens for these receptors are not known. Sequences were derived from PBMCs, sampled from a glioma patient whose treatment included an IDH1 peptide vaccine. These receptors were taken from a woman aged 40-49 years with glioma. Some clones in this sample may be carry-over from other donors' samples. Each CDR3 is given with its conserved first and last residue. The order of the fields is V gene, D gene, J gene, clone size, CDR3 length, CDR3 protein, CDR3 DNA. D genes are given only for firm matches. Clone size is given for some rows only: seen once, a few or many times, or a class if the clone is expanded.

V: TRBV6-6; D: .; J: TRBJ1-5; size: .; length: 14; CDR3: CASRIGNSNQPQHF; DNA: TGTGCCAGCAGGATAGGGAATAGCAATCAGCCCCAGCATTTT
V: TRBV5-1; D: .; J: TRBJ1-1; size: .; length: 16; CDR3: CASNEGRDVGGTEAFF; DNA: TGCGCCAGCAACGAAGGCCGCGACGTTGGGGGGACTGAAGCTTTCTTT
V: TRBV29-1; D: .; J: TRBJ1-2; size: .; length: 13; CDR3: CSVGQLANYGYTF; DNA: TGCAGCGTTGGACAGTTAGCTAACTATGGCTACACCTTC
V: TRBV19; D: .; J: TRBJ1-3; size: once; length: 14; CDR3: CASSPTAPGNTIYF; DNA: TGTGCCAGTAGCCCGACCGCTCCTGGAAACACCATATATTTT
V: TRBV19; D: TRBD2; J: TRBJ2-2; size: .; length: 13; CDR3: CASTLAGGGELFF; DNA: TGTGCCAGTACTCTAGCGGGAGGCGGGGAGCTGTTTTTT
V: TRBV2; D: .; J: TRBJ2-1; size: .; length: 15; CDR3: CASSDMGGSYNEQFF; DNA: TGTGCCAGCAGTGATATGGGGGGCTCCTACAATGAGCAGTTCTTC
V: TRBV6-5; D: .; J: TRBJ2-5; size: .; length: 15; CDR3: CASSSLGGADETQYF; DNA: TGTGCCAGCAGTTCCCTAGGGGGGGCTGACGAGACCCAGTACTTC
V: TRBV5-1; D: .; J: TRBJ1-4; size: few; length: 14; CDR3: CASSLENLGEKLFF; DNA: TGCGCCAGCAGCTTGGAAAACTTGGGTGAAAAACTGTTTTTT
V: TRBV7-6; D: TRBD1; J: TRBJ1-1; size: .; length: 13; CDR3: CASSLGQAAEAFF; DNA: TGTGCCAGCAGCTTGGGACAGGCAGCTGAGGCTTTCTTT
V: TRBV2; D: .; J: TRBJ2-7; size: .; length: 11; CDR3: CASYYGYEQYF; DNA: TGTGCCAGCTATTACGGGTACGAGCAGTACTTC
V: TRBV6-4; D: .; J: TRBJ1-1; size: .; length: 13; CDR3: CASKLNLNTEAFF; DNA: TGTGCCAGCAAATTGAACCTGAACACTGAAGCTTTCTTT
V: TRBV11-2; D: TRBD1; J: TRBJ1-2; size: .; length: 16; CDR3: CASSPGTDQKKYGYTF; DNA: TGTGCCAGCAGCCCAGGGACAGATCAAAAAAAATATGGCTACACCTTC
V: TRBV7-9; D: .; J: TRBJ1-4; size: .; length: 15; CDR3: CASSPLGGTNEKLFF; DNA: TGTGCCAGCAGCCCATTAGGTGGAACTAATGAAAAACTGTTTTTT